What follows are 12 T cell receptor beta chains derived from one specimen sequenced in a study of blood T cell repertoires in COVID-19. Generated by immunoSEQ multiplex PCR, the TCRdb table keeps only in-frame clones and is missing some. The sample yields fewer than 150,000 clones, around 85% seen once. The sequencing sample was made of peripheral blood. The source is a human donor in a cohort sampled during active COVID-19.

V is TRBV30 and J is TRBJ1-1; TRBD1 is a possible D gene (5 bases). CDR1 GTSNPN and CDR2 SVGIG come from the germline V gene (reference sequence). This CDR3 region has 18 residues. The V and J ends lost 5 bases and 1 base respectively, with 26 bases between them. CDR3 coding DNA: TGTGCCTGGGTCTCTAGGACAAAACTTAACATAGGGAACACTGAAGCTTTCTTT. Translating gives CAWVSRTKLNIGNTEAFF. The full variable domain, rest sourced from reference TRBV30 and TRBJ1-1, is SQTIHQWPATLVQPVGSPLSLECTVEGTSNPNLYWYRQAAGRGLQLLFYSVGIGQISSEVPQNLSASRPQDRQFILSSKKLLLSDSGFYLCAWVSRTKLNIGNTEAFFGQGTRLTVV.

The CDR3 loop reads CSVEDPGSIYNSPLHF. CDR3 nucleotides: TGCAGCGTTGAAGATCCGGGGAGTATTTATAATTCACCCCTCCACTTT. This chain connects TRBV29-1 to TRBJ1-6, with D hard to call. The V and J ends lost 0 bases and 4 bases respectively, with 13 bases between them. This CDR3 has 16 amino acids. The germline CDR1 and CDR2 sequences are SQVTM and ANQGSEA.

The rearrangement uses TRBV13 and TRBJ2-3; the match to TRBD2 covers 7 bases. Looked up from germline, CDR1 is PRHDT and CDR2 is FYEKMQ (reference sequence). CDR3 length: 15 amino acids. The V gene end was trimmed by 5 bases and the J gene end by 1 base; junction bases not matched to a gene: 6. The CDR3 sequence: CASSTRLAGTDTQYF. The CDR3 bases are TGTGCCAGCAGCACCCGACTAGCCGGCACAGATACGCAGTATTTT.

Only one count was recorded for this clone. V gene TRBV30 combines with J gene TRBJ1-4; D unresolved. Trimming cost V 0 bases and J 4 bases, with 9 bases left between them. This CDR3 region has 14 residues. Germline V gene data show CDR1 as GTSNPN and CDR2 as SVGIG (reference sequence). In DNA, the CDR3 is TGTGCCTGGAGTGTCTTGGGGAGTAATGAAAAACTGTTTTTT. Translated, it gives CAWSVLGSNEKLFF.

The rearrangement links TRBV19 to TRBJ1-1, with 11 nucleotides matching TRBD1. Germline assignment: CDR1 LNHDA and CDR2 SQIVND (reference sequence). The CDR3 extends over 18 amino acids. Losses at the gene ends were 5 bases for V and 1 base for J; bases not matched to a gene: 12. The DNA for the CDR3 is TGTGCCAGTAGTGGACGGGACAGGGGGATTCGGGGGAACACTGAAGCTTTCTTT. This encodes CASSGRDRGIRGNTEAFF.

The J gene is TRBJ2-5, the V gene TRBV15, with a tentative D call TRBD2 (6 bases). V lost 0 bases, J lost 5 bases, and 10 bases lay in between. The CDR3 has 14 amino acids. Germline-derived CDR1 and CDR2 are LNHNV and YYDKDF (reference sequence). CDR3 sequence (DNA): TGTGCCACCAGCAGAGATACAAGCGGGGAGACCCAGTACTTC. Its translation is CATSRDTSGETQYF.

This clone has just a few counts. V gene TRBV4-3 combines with J gene TRBJ2-3; 7 bases align to TRBD2. Germline V gene data show CDR1 as LGHNA and CDR2 as YSLEER. Losses at the gene ends were 0 bases for V and 3 bases for J; bases not matched to a gene: 9. The CDR3 totals 17 residues. In DNA, the CDR3 is TGCGCCAGCAGCCAAGAGATCGGCAGGGAGGGGACAGATACGCAGTATTTT. Encoded protein: CASSQEIGREGTDTQYF.

The V call is TRBV6-1, the J call TRBJ1-6; TRBD1 might be the D (5 bases). The CDR3 loop spans 15 amino acids. Germline lookup yields CDR1 MNHNS and CDR2 SASEGT. V was clipped by 3 bases and J by 7 bases, with 13 bases between them. CDR3 DNA sequence: TGTGCCAGCAGTGAGCGGGGACCCCTAAATTCACCCCTCCACTTT. It is translated as CASSERGPLNSPLHF.

This chain connects TRBV2 to TRBJ2-7; tentative D call: TRBD2 (7 bases). CDR3 length: 14 amino acids. CDR1 is SNHLY and CDR2 is FYNNEI in the germline V gene. V was clipped by 7 bases and J by 3 bases, with 16 bases between them. CDR3 protein: CASKGGASGYEQYF. The CDR3 DNA reads as TGTGCCAGCAAGGGGGGGGCTAGCGGCTACGAGCAGTACTTC.

The J gene is TRBJ2-3, the V gene TRBV5-1; TRBD2 agrees at 10 bases. Germline lookup yields CDR1 SGHRS and CDR2 YFSETQ. Germline trimming cut 4 bases from V and 2 bases from J; bases unmatched to any gene: 10. The CDR3 is 17 residues long. The CDR3 here is CASSRTLAGGPTDTQYF. DNA for the CDR3: TGCGCCAGCAGCCGTACCTTAGCGGGAGGCCCCACAGATACGCAGTATTTT.

The chain uses TRBV6-5 and TRBJ1-1; D perhaps matches TRBD1 (5 bases). Germline V lookup: CDR1 MNHEY, CDR2 SVGAGI. The CDR3 covers 15 residues. V gave up 7 bases and J gave up 2 bases, with 17 bases separating them. Here the CDR3 reads CASILAGRPNTEAFF. CDR3 nucleotides: TGTGCCAGCATCCTCGCGGGACGCCCAAACACTGAAGCTTTCTTT.

The rearrangement joins TRBV7-6 to TRBJ2-5; maybe TRBD2 (5 bases). The CDR3 is 14 residues long. V lost 0 bases, J lost 5 bases, and 10 bases lay in between. Germline-derived CDR1 and CDR2 are SGHVS and FNYEAQ. This CDR3 reads CASSLAASSETQYF. DNA for the CDR3: TGTGCCAGCAGCTTAGCGGCTAGCAGTGAGACCCAGTACTTC.